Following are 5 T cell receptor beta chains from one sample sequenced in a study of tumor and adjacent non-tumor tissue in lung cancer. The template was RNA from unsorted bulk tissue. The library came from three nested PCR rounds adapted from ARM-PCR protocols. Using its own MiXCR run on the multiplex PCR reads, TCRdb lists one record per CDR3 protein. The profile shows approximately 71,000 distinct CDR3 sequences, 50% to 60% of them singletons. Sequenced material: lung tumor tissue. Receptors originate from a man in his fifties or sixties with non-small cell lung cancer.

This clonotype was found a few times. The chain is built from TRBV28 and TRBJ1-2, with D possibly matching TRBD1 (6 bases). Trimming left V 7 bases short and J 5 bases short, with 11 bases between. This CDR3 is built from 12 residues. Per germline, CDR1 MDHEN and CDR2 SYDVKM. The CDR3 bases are TGTGCCAGCACGGACAGAGAGTATGGCTACACCTTC. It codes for CASTDREYGYTF.

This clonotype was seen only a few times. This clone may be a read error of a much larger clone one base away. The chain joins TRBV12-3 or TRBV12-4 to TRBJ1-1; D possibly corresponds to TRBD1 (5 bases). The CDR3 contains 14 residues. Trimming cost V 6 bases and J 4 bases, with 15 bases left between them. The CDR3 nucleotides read TGTGCCAGCAGGGGTGTCGGGAGGGGCACTGAAGCTTTCTTT. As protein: CASRGVGRGTEAFF.

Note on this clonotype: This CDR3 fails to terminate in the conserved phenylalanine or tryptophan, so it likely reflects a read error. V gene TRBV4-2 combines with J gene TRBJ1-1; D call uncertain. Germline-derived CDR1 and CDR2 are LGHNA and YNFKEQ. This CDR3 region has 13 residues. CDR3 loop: CVSSQERSTEAFV. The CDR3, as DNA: TGTGTCAGCAGCCAAGAGAGGAGCACTGAAGCTTTCGTT.

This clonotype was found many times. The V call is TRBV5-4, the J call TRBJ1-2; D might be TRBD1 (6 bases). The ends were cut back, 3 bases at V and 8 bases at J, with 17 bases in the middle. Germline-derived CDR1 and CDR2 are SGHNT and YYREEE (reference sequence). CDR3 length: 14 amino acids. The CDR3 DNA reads TGTGCCAGCAGCTACCCGGGGGCAGGCGAAGGCTACACCTTC. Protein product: CASSYPGAGEGYTF. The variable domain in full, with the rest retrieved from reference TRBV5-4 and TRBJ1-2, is ETGVTQSPTHLIKTRGQQVTLRCSSQSGHNTVSWYQQALGQGPQFIFQYYREEENGRGNFPPRFSGLQFPNYSSELNVNALELDDSALYLCASSYPGAGEGYTFGSGTRLTVV.

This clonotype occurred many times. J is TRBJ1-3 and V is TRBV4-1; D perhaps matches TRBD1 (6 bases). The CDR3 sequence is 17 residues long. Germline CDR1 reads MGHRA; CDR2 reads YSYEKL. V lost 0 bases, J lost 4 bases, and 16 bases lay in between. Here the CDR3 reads CASSQDSGHSTGNTIYF. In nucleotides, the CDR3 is TGCGCCAGCAGCCAAGATTCGGGACATTCAACAGGAAACACCATATATTTT.